This T cell receptor beta chain derives from a study of shared clonotypes between healthy human individuals. For the study at large: The study used three CD4 naive, three CD4 memory, two CD8 naive and one CD8 memory plate per donor.

Germline loops: CDR1 MNHNY, CDR2 SVGAGI (reference sequence). CDR3 length equals 15 residues. Deletions cut 0 bases from V and 2 bases from J, with 10 bases between. All the donors were Caucasian adults who lived in Nashville, Tennessee. The deep-level immunoSEQ assay was used. The repertoire was sequenced with immunoSEQ multiplex PCR; TCRdb's copy has only in-frame clones and lacks some. The sample has roughly 1,000,000 clones; around 78% are singletons. Material: memory CD4+ T cells from PBMCs. Subset given: CD45RA-negative fraction. The V call is TRBV6-6, the J call TRBJ1-2; D gene unclear. This TCR was recovered from a man aged 18 to 35 in good health. Some clones in this sample may be carry-over from other donors' samples. CDR3: CASSYSPRQNYGYTF. The CDR3, as DNA: TGTGCCAGCAGTTACTCCCCACGGCAAAACTATGGCTACACCTTC.